The present T cell receptor (beta chain) was sequenced within a study of cytomegalovirus exposure and HLA in healthy donors. On the study more broadly: Approximately 180 million T cells yielded about 120 million unique TCR beta sequences, as an earlier analysis found. General observations from the study: CMV serostatus alone was available as immune exposure information. Investigators reported 164 TCR beta chains as tied to cytomegalovirus. TRBV6-2, TRBV6-3 and some other V segments were excluded as indistinguishable.

Note on this clone: Its target is not known.

The PCR was carried out with 60 Vbeta primers and 13 Jbeta primers. Repertoires were generated with immunoSEQ multiplex PCR, while TCRdb's copy carries only in-frame clones and drops some. Here the sample spans about 180,000 clones, 80% being singletons. With V trimmed by 3 bases and J by 4 bases, 6 bases remained unmatched. Germline CDR1 MNHEY, CDR2 SMNVEV (reference sequence). CDR3 length equals 15 residues. Sequencing input: PBMCs. The rearrangement joins TRBV27 to TRBJ2-5; 9 bases map to TRBD1. This TCR was recovered from a woman in her twenties or thirties in good health and CMV-seronegative. CDR3 loop: CASSFLQGAGETQYF. CDR3 nucleotides: TGTGCCAGCAGTTTTCTACAGGGGGCGGGAGAGACCCAGTACTTC.